The 17 T cell receptor beta chains listed next were all sequenced from one sample in a study of persistence of HIV-infected CD4 T cells. Cells were stimulated nonspecifically with anti-CD3/anti-CD28 magnetic beads. Responding CD4+ T cells were sorted by upregulation of both CD40 ligand and CD69. For these TCRs, the target antigens are not known. Sequencing used immunoSEQ version 4 in survey mode. TCRdb's copy holds only in-frame clones and misses some; the assay was immunoSEQ multiplex PCR. The top ten clones hold 0.47% of a sample with under 55,000 clones, 88% of them seen once. Specimen: CD4+ T cells sorted from PBMCs after approximately 19-hour stimulation, collected from a patient who received antiretroviral therapy. The origin of the receptors is an adult woman with HIV who was CMV-seropositive.

The genes are TRBV30 and TRBJ2-3; no clear D. The CDR3 spans 13 residues. V was cut by 6 bases and J by 1 base, with 11 bases left in between. Germline CDR1 and CDR2: GTSNPN and SVGIG (reference sequence). CDR3 residues: CACRVRGTDTQYF. The CDR3 nucleotides read TGTGCCTGCCGCGTGAGAGGCACAGATACGCAGTATTTT.

The chain combines TRBV30 with TRBJ2-3; D gene ambiguous. V was trimmed by 1 base and J by 4 bases, leaving 6 bases between them. The CDR3 totals 12 residues. Germline CDR1 and CDR2: GTSNPN and SVGIG (reference sequence). CDR3 sequence: CAWSETSDTQYF. The DNA for the CDR3 is TGTGCCTGGAGTGAGACCTCAGATACGCAGTATTTT.

The rearrangement links TRBV19 to TRBJ2-7; 9 bases match TRBD1. Germline lookup yields CDR1 LNHDA and CDR2 SQIVND (reference sequence). This CDR3 comprises 15 residues. Trimming removed 5 bases from V and 5 bases from J; junction bases left unmatched: 10. CDR3 sequence: CASSPWTGEFHEQYF. CDR3 nucleotide sequence: TGTGCCAGTAGTCCCTGGACAGGGGAGTTCCACGAGCAGTACTTC.

The chain is built from TRBV19 and TRBJ1-5; D unclear. Germline CDR1 reads LNHDA; CDR2 reads SQIVND (reference sequence). CDR3 length: 15 residues. V was pared by 3 bases and J by 5 bases, with 14 bases between. This CDR3 reads CASSMSGVRDQPQHF. The CDR3 DNA follows: TGTGCCAGTAGTATGTCCGGAGTGAGGGATCAGCCCCAGCATTTT.

CDR3 DNA sequence: TGTGCCAGCGCCCGGAGCAGGGACGGGGAGCCCCAGCATTTT. It yields the protein CASARSRDGEPQHF. The chain links TRBV6-5 to TRBJ1-5; tentative D call: TRBD1 (5 bases). V was cut by 8 bases and J by 8 bases, with 19 bases left in between. There are 14 residues in the CDR3. Germline V gene sequence: CDR1 MNHEY, CDR2 SVGAGI.

The chain employs TRBV3-1 (or the pseudogene TRBV3-2) and TRBJ1-3; no firm D call. The CDR3 loop spans 13 amino acids. Germline V CDR1 and CDR2: LGHDT, YNNKEL (reference sequence). Trimming left V 1 base short and J 3 bases short, with 4 bases between. CDR3 protein: CASSQVGGNTIYF. The CDR3 coding sequence is TGTGCCAGCAGCCAAGTGGGTGGAAACACCATATATTTT.

The chain joins TRBV4-1 to TRBJ2-3, with D possibly matching TRBD2 (6 bases). CDR1 is MGHRA, CDR2 YSYEKL, per germline. The CDR3 has 15 amino acids. With 6 bases removed from V and 0 bases from J, the gap between germline ends came to 13 bases. CDR3 in DNA: TGCGCCAGCAGATCGGGGACTTTTAGCACAGATACGCAGTATTTT. Protein product: CASRSGTFSTDTQYF.

CDR3 amino acids: CAISGTAVTNYGYTF. The CDR3 DNA reads TGTGCCATCAGCGGGACAGCTGTCACTAACTATGGCTACACCTTC. The V gene is TRBV10-3, the J gene TRBJ1-2; 7 positions match TRBD1. This CDR3 has 15 amino acids. V shed 6 bases, J shed 0 bases, and the junction held 7 bases outside the gene matches. Germline values: CDR1 ENHRY, CDR2 SYGVKD.

This rearrangement joins TRBV20-1 to TRBJ2-7, with TRBD1 as a possible D gene (6 bases). V lost 3 bases and J lost 8, with 20 bases in between. This CDR3 comprises 14 residues. The V gene's germline CDR1 is DFQATT and CDR2 SNEGSKA (reference sequence). CDR3 loop: CSASSGPPRDKQYF. The CDR3 DNA reads TGCAGTGCTAGTTCGGGGCCCCCCAGGGACAAGCAGTACTTC.

The chain is built from TRBV6-5 and TRBJ2-5, with a weak D call TRBD2 (5 bases). The V end was cut by 6 bases, the J end by 5 bases, with 10 bases between. CDR3 length: 12 residues. Germline CDR1 reads MNHEY; CDR2 reads SVGAGI. CDR3 sequence: CASSRGYETQYF. DNA of the CDR3: TGTGCCAGCAGCCGCGGGTATGAGACCCAGTACTTC.

The V and J genes are TRBV27 and TRBJ2-5; 12 bases match TRBD2. The CDR3 runs 15 residues. The germline CDR1 and CDR2 sequences are MNHEY and SMNVEV (reference sequence). V was pared by 5 bases and J by 2 bases, with 3 bases of the junction left unmatched. The CDR3 DNA reads TGTGCCAGCAGTCAGCTAGCGGGGGGGCAAGAGACCCAGTACTTC. Its protein product is CASSQLAGGQETQYF.

This clone came up a few times. The chain employs TRBV29-1 and TRBJ1-1; no firm D call. The CDR3 is 12 residues long. Between the trimmed V and J ends, which lost 3 bases and 8 bases, there was a span of 13 bases. Germline lookup yields CDR1 SQVTM and CDR2 ANQGSEA. The CDR3 sequence is CSVEAGLLEAFF. DNA of the CDR3: TGCAGCGTTGAGGCGGGCTTACTCGAAGCTTTCTTT.

The chain couples TRBV5-1 to TRBJ1-2; tentative D call: TRBD1 (6 bases). Between the trimmed V and J ends, which lost 4 bases and 4 bases, there was a span of 17 bases. CDR3 length equals 15 residues. The germline V gene encodes CDR1 SGHRS and CDR2 YFSETQ. The CDR3 nucleotides read TGCGCCAGCAGCGCCGGGACAATCGGAGGCTATGGCTACACCTTC. Translating it yields CASSAGTIGGYGYTF.

The chain links TRBV5-1 to TRBJ2-7, with D tentatively TRBD1 (6 bases). Germline V gene sequence: CDR1 SGHRS, CDR2 YFSETQ. The CDR3 has 12 amino acids. V was trimmed by 2 bases and J by 3 bases, leaving 6 bases between them. This CDR3 is CASSLQGYEQYF. The CDR3 DNA reads TGCGCCAGCAGCTTACAGGGCTACGAGCAGTACTTC. Full variable domain (remainder filled in from reference TRBV5-1 and TRBJ2-7): KAGVTQTPRYLIKTRGQQVTLSCSPISGHRSVSWYQQTPGQGLQFLFEYFSETQRNKGNFPGRFSGRQFSNSRSEMNVSTLELGDSALYLCASSLQGYEQYFGPGTRLTVT.

This clone was observed a handful of times. This rearrangement joins TRBV2 to TRBJ2-2; TRBD1 aligns across 10 bases. Trimming took 4 bases from V and 6 from J; bases not matched to a gene: 5. The CDR3 is 15 amino acids. CDR1 is SNHLY, CDR2 FYNNEI, per germline. The CDR3 coding sequence is TGTGCCAGCAGTGTGACAGGGGGCAGCGCCGGGGAGCTGTTTTTT. This sequence encodes CASSVTGGSAGELFF.

V gene TRBV9 combines with J gene TRBJ1-3, with TRBD1 as a possible D gene (5 bases). CDR3 length equals 16 residues. Germline V gene sequence: CDR1 SGDLS, CDR2 YYNGEE. V lost 0 bases, J lost 0 bases, and 10 bases lay in between. The CDR3 here is CASSVGPGVSGNTIYF. CDR3 sequence (DNA): TGTGCCAGCAGCGTAGGCCCGGGGGTCTCTGGAAACACCATATATTTT.

V gene TRBV5-1 combines with J gene TRBJ2-7; 7 nucleotides match TRBD1. The V and J ends lost 1 base and 1 base, in that order; junction bases with no gene match: 5. This CDR3 comprises 15 residues. Germline V lookup: CDR1 SGHRS, CDR2 YFSETQ. DNA for the CDR3: TGCGCCAGCAGCTTGCCCCGACAGGGATCCTACGAGCAGTACTTC. Protein sequence: CASSLPRQGSYEQYF. The entire variable domain, with the rest obtained from reference TRBV5-1 and TRBJ2-7, is as follows: KAGVTQTPRYLIKTRGQQVTLSCSPISGHRSVSWYQQTPGQGLQFLFEYFSETQRNKGNFPGRFSGRQFSNSRSEMNVSTLELGDSALYLCASSLPRQGSYEQYFGPGTRLTVT.